A selection of T cell receptor beta chains follows, all from one sample in a study of shared clonotypes between healthy human individuals. Produced via immunoSEQ multiplex PCR; TCRdb's table is partial and in-frame only. Found here are 2 million or so clones, about 95% of them singletons; the top ten hold around 1.1%. Sequencing input: naive CD8+ T cells sorted from blood. The receptors were gathered from a man between 18 and 35 years old in good health. The CDR3 runs from the conserved cysteine through the conserved F or W. Each record gives: CDR3 length, V gene, J gene, D gene, clone size, CDR3 DNA, CDR3 protein. A D gene is named only where the DNA matches it firmly. Part of the rows lack a size; the others show once, few, many or a class for expanded clones.

cdr3_length: 15; v_call: TRBV30; j_call: TRBJ1-1; d_call: -; clone_size: -; cdr3_nt: TGTGCCTGGAGTGTGCCGTACACCTTTGGCACTGAAGCTTTCTTT; cdr3_aa: CAWSVPYTFGTEAFF
cdr3_length: 14; v_call: TRBV6-5; j_call: TRBJ2-7; d_call: TRBD1; clone_size: once; cdr3_nt: TGTGCCAGCAGTCGGGGACAGGGGGCGGACGAGCAGTACTTC; cdr3_aa: CASSRGQGADEQYF
cdr3_length: 12; v_call: TRBV28; j_call: TRBJ2-7; d_call: -; clone_size: -; cdr3_nt: TGTGCCAGCAGTTTTCAGGGGGGAGAGCAGTACTTC; cdr3_aa: CASSFQGGEQYF
cdr3_length: 12; v_call: TRBV30; j_call: TRBJ2-7; d_call: -; clone_size: -; cdr3_nt: TGTGCCTGGAGGACTGACTTTTACGAGCAGTACTTC; cdr3_aa: CAWRTDFYEQYF
cdr3_length: 16; v_call: TRBV4-3; j_call: TRBJ2-7; d_call: TRBD2; clone_size: -; cdr3_nt: TGCGCCAGCAGCCAAGGACTAGCGGGAGGCTCCTACGAGCAGTACTTC; cdr3_aa: CASSQGLAGGSYEQYF
cdr3_length: 14; v_call: TRBV6-4; j_call: TRBJ2-7; d_call: -; clone_size: -; cdr3_nt: TGTGCCAGCAGTGCCCGACCCGGGGCCTACGAGCAGTACTTC; cdr3_aa: CASSARPGAYEQYF
cdr3_length: 14; v_call: TRBV9; j_call: TRBJ1-2; d_call: -; clone_size: -; cdr3_nt: TGTGCCAGCAGCGTAGCGGGTCAGGATGGTGGCTACACCTTC; cdr3_aa: CASSVAGQDGGYTF
cdr3_length: 14; v_call: TRBV7-9; j_call: TRBJ1-3; d_call: -; clone_size: -; cdr3_nt: TGTGCCAGCAGCTTAGGGACGGCGGAGGACACCATATATTTT; cdr3_aa: CASSLGTAEDTIYF
cdr3_length: 14; v_call: TRBV29-1; j_call: TRBJ2-7; d_call: -; clone_size: once; cdr3_nt: TGCAGCGTTCGGCCGACCGATTCTCCCTACGAGCAGTACTTC; cdr3_aa: CSVRPTDSPYEQYF
cdr3_length: 13; v_call: TRBV28; j_call: TRBJ2-3; d_call: -; clone_size: -; cdr3_nt: TGTGCCAGCAGTTTAAATTCGGGGGATACGCAGTATTTT; cdr3_aa: CASSLNSGDTQYF
cdr3_length: 15; v_call: TRBV4-1; j_call: TRBJ1-1; d_call: -; clone_size: -; cdr3_nt: TGCGCCAGCAGCACGGCCCAGGGAGGAAACACTGAAGCTTTCTTT; cdr3_aa: CASSTAQGGNTEAFF
cdr3_length: 16; v_call: TRBV27; j_call: TRBJ2-5; d_call: TRBD2; clone_size: -; cdr3_nt: TGTGCCAGCAGTTTAGGGACTAGCGGGTCCCAAGAGACCCAGTACTTC; cdr3_aa: CASSLGTSGSQETQYF
cdr3_length: 13; v_call: TRBV6-5; j_call: TRBJ2-7; d_call: TRBD1; clone_size: -; cdr3_nt: TGTGCCAGCAGAACAGACAGGGGCTACGAGCAGTACTTC; cdr3_aa: CASRTDRGYEQYF
cdr3_length: 19; v_call: TRBV2; j_call: TRBJ2-3; d_call: TRBD2; clone_size: once; cdr3_nt: TGTGCCAGCAGTCTCCGGACTAGCGGGAGAGAGACTAGCACAGATACGCAGTATTTT; cdr3_aa: CASSLRTSGRETSTDTQYF
cdr3_length: 14; v_call: TRBV6-5; j_call: TRBJ2-5; d_call: TRBD1; clone_size: -; cdr3_nt: TGTGCCAGCAGCCCCGACAGGGTTAGTGAGACCCAGTACTTC; cdr3_aa: CASSPDRVSETQYF
cdr3_length: 17; v_call: TRBV6-4; j_call: TRBJ1-2; d_call: TRBD1; clone_size: -; cdr3_nt: TGTGCCAGCAGTGCCCTCGACCGGGACAGAAAGTTCTATGGCTACACCTTC; cdr3_aa: CASSALDRDRKFYGYTF
cdr3_length: 15; v_call: TRBV30; j_call: TRBJ2-3; d_call: TRBD2; clone_size: -; cdr3_nt: TGTGCCTGGAGTACGGGTAGCGGGAGCACAGATACGCAGTATTTT; cdr3_aa: CAWSTGSGSTDTQYF
cdr3_length: 16; v_call: TRBV4-1; j_call: TRBJ1-2; d_call: -; clone_size: -; cdr3_nt: TGCGCCAGCAGCCAAGAAAGGCAGTACCTTAACTATGGCTACACCTTC; cdr3_aa: CASSQERQYLNYGYTF
cdr3_length: 13; v_call: TRBV2; j_call: TRBJ2-1; d_call: TRBD2; clone_size: -; cdr3_nt: TGTGCCAGAGGACTAGCGAATAGGGATGAGCAGTTCTTC; cdr3_aa: CARGLANRDEQFF
cdr3_length: 15; v_call: TRBV27; j_call: TRBJ1-2; d_call: TRBD1; clone_size: -; cdr3_nt: TGTGCCAGCAGTTGGGACAGGGGGCAGCTCTATGGCTACACCTTC; cdr3_aa: CASSWDRGQLYGYTF
cdr3_length: 14; v_call: TRBV4-1; j_call: TRBJ1-1; d_call: -; clone_size: -; cdr3_nt: TGCGCCAGCAGCCAAGATCTGGGTTCCCTTGGGGCTTTCTTT; cdr3_aa: CASSQDLGSLGAFF
cdr3_length: 12; v_call: TRBV2; j_call: TRBJ1-3; d_call: -; clone_size: few; cdr3_nt: TGTGCCAGCAGGATCACTGGAAACACCATATATTTT; cdr3_aa: CASRITGNTIYF
cdr3_length: 18; v_call: TRBV28; j_call: TRBJ1-5; d_call: -; clone_size: -; cdr3_nt: TGTGCCAGCAGTTTAGACCCCCCGACAGTGTATAGCAATCAGCCCCAGCATTTT; cdr3_aa: CASSLDPPTVYSNQPQHF
cdr3_length: 13; v_call: TRBV5-6; j_call: TRBJ1-3; d_call: -; clone_size: -; cdr3_nt: TGTGCCAGCAGCACGACAGCTGGAAACACCATATATTTT; cdr3_aa: CASSTTAGNTIYF
cdr3_length: 15; v_call: TRBV28; j_call: TRBJ2-7; d_call: TRBD1; clone_size: once; cdr3_nt: TGTGCCAGCAGTTTAAATACTAGGGGGCCGGGAGAGCAGTACTTC; cdr3_aa: CASSLNTRGPGEQYF